A single sample is the source of the 31 T cell receptor beta chains below, sequenced in a study of blood T cell repertoires in COVID-19. Measured with immunoSEQ multiplex PCR; TCRdb has only the in-frame clones, and not every one. This sample has about 120,000 clones, with around 80% found just once. The sequenced sample was peripheral blood. These receptors were collected from a young man with COVID-19, enrolled during active disease.

V and J are TRBV19 and TRBJ2-1; 12 bases are shared with TRBD2. V lost 3 bases, J lost 4 bases, and 10 bases stayed unmatched. In germline, CDR1 is LNHDA, CDR2 SQIVND (reference sequence). The CDR3 length is 18 residues. The CDR3 protein is CASSMEMGLAGYYNEQFF. CDR3 sequence (DNA): TGTGCCAGTAGTATGGAAATGGGACTAGCGGGCTATTACAATGAGCAGTTCTTC.

On this clone: One end of the junction fails to match germline, which may point to a read error. This chain links TRBV7-9 with TRBJ2-7, with D possibly being TRBD1 (6 bases). CDR1 is SEHNR and CDR2 is FQNEAQ in the germline V gene (reference sequence). The CDR3 is 13 amino acids. CDR3 in DNA: TGTGCCAGCAGCTTGGGGACATCGCTCAGGTTGTCCTTC. This gives the protein CASSLGTSLRLSF.

The chain employs TRBV5-4 and TRBJ1-1, with D maybe TRBD1 (5 bases). The CDR3 has 14 residues. V lost 0 bases and J 5 bases, leaving 11 bases between the germline ends. The V gene's germline CDR1 is SGHNT and CDR2 YYREEE (reference sequence). DNA of the CDR3: TGTGCCAGCAGCTTGGCGGGGGTGCATACTGAAGCTTTCTTT. Translated, it gives CASSLAGVHTEAFF. The complete variable domain, with remaining parts taken from reference TRBV5-4 and TRBJ1-1, reads ETGVTQSPTHLIKTRGQQVTLRCSSQSGHNTVSWYQQALGQGPQFIFQYYREEENGRGNFPPRFSGLQFPNYSSELNVNALELDDSALYLCASSLAGVHTEAFFGQGTRLTVV.

This clone has a handful of counts. This chain connects TRBV30 to TRBJ1-2; 8 bases align to TRBD1. Trimming cost V 2 bases and J 9 bases; bases outside gene matches: 8. Looked up from germline, CDR1 is GTSNPN and CDR2 is SVGIG (reference sequence). The CDR3 consists of 13 residues. CDR3 loop: CAWSLGQAQRYTF. CDR3 coding DNA: TGTGCCTGGAGTCTGGGACAGGCTCAGCGCTACACCTTC.

J is TRBJ2-1 and V is TRBV7-8, with TRBD2 identical over 11 bases. The CDR3 is made up of 18 amino acids. Germline values: CDR1 SGHVS, CDR2 FQNEAQ. J lost 6 bases, V lost 3 bases, and 13 bases had no gene match. As DNA, the CDR3 is TGTGCCAGCAGCTTCTGGGCTAGCGGGAGGCCTCTAACCAATGAGCAGTTCTTC. Translated, it gives CASSFWASGRPLTNEQFF.

The chain couples TRBV30 to TRBJ2-7, with a possible D match to TRBD2 (5 bases). Trimming shortened V by 3 bases and J by 2 bases, and 14 bases separated the two germline ends. The CDR3 sequence is 14 residues long. From germline, CDR1 is GTSNPN and CDR2 SVGIG (reference sequence). CDR3 in amino acids: CAWRSRVVTYEQYF. The CDR3 nucleotides read TGTGCCTGGAGGTCGAGGGTAGTTACCTACGAGCAGTACTTC.

This clone has just a few counts. This chain uses TRBV7-2 with TRBJ1-2, with 7 bases identical to TRBD1. Trimming cost V 1 base and J 8 bases; bases outside gene matches: 4. CDR1 and CDR2 from the germline V gene are SGHTA and FQGNSA. The CDR3 length is 13 residues. In DNA, the CDR3 is TGTGCCAGCAGCTTAGAGGGGGCGCGAGGCTACACCTTC. Protein sequence: CASSLEGARGYTF.

The rearrangement joins TRBV5-4 to TRBJ2-2; D is perhaps TRBD2 (5 bases). The V end was cut by 6 bases, the J end by 6 bases, with 12 bases between. The CDR3 spans 13 residues. Germline assignment: CDR1 SGHNT and CDR2 YYREEE (reference sequence). CDR3 loop: CASTTREAGELFF. Written as DNA, the CDR3 is TGTGCCAGCACCACCCGGGAAGCCGGGGAGCTGTTTTTT.

The V gene is TRBV28, the J gene TRBJ1-2, with D maybe TRBD1 (5 bases). Germline values: CDR1 MDHEN, CDR2 SYDVKM. CDR3 length equals 15 residues. V lost 4 bases and J 7 bases, leaving 19 bases between the germline ends. CDR3 sequence reads: CASSSTTAGFGGYTF. The CDR3 nucleotides read TGTGCCAGCAGTTCAACAACGGCAGGGTTTGGTGGCTACACCTTC.

The chain carries TRBV7-2 and TRBJ2-5, with TRBD2 matching 12 bases. Germline loops: CDR1 SGHTA, CDR2 FQGNSA. The CDR3 is 17 residues long. The junction had 4 bases not matched to a gene; V was cut back by 1 base and J by 1 base. Written as DNA, the CDR3 is TGTGCCAGCAGCTTAGGGCTAGCGGGGGGGGTCCAAGAGACCCAGTACTTC. Protein product: CASSLGLAGGVQETQYF.

The chain carries TRBV2 and TRBJ2-2; 7 bases align to TRBD2. CDR3 length equals 16 residues. CDR1 is SNHLY, CDR2 FYNNEI, per germline. Trimming cost V 6 bases and J 8 bases; bases outside gene matches: 15. CDR3 sequence: CASSPLAGVVSGELFF. The CDR3 region has the DNA TGTGCCAGCAGCCCCCTGGCGGGAGTGGTTTCGGGGGAGCTGTTTTTT.

CDR3 in DNA: TGTGCCAGCAGTTATAGACAGAGCTATGGCTACACCTTC. It codes for CASSYRQSYGYTF. The chain recombines TRBV6-5 with TRBJ1-2, with a possible D match to TRBD1 (5 bases). V lost 3 bases and J 4 bases, leaving 9 bases between the germline ends. CDR3 length: 13 residues. Germline V gene data show CDR1 as MNHEY and CDR2 as SVGAGI.

The chain carries TRBV5-1 and TRBJ2-3, with TRBD2 matching 9 bases. The CDR3 sequence is 15 residues long. Germline assignment: CDR1 SGHRS and CDR2 YFSETQ. The J segment lost 3 bases and the V segment lost 0 bases, leaving 2 bases of the junction unmatched. The CDR3: CASSLGLAGTDTQYF. In nucleotides, the CDR3 is TGCGCCAGCAGCTTGGGTCTAGCGGGGACAGATACGCAGTATTTT.

This chain connects TRBV29-1 to TRBJ2-7; D perhaps matches TRBD1 (6 bases). V was trimmed by 1 base and J by 6 bases, leaving 16 bases between them. This CDR3 region has 14 residues. Germline V gene lookup returns CDR1 SQVTM and CDR2 ANQGSEA. The CDR3 sequence is CSVEGVKGVSEQYF. DNA of the CDR3: TGCAGCGTTGAAGGGGTAAAGGGGGTTAGCGAGCAGTACTTC.

The rearrangement links TRBV11-2 to TRBJ1-1; TRBD1 is a possible D gene (6 bases). Germline V gene sequence: CDR1 SGHAT, CDR2 FQNNGV. This CDR3 spans 15 amino acids. The V end lost 1 base, the J end lost 4 bases, and 13 bases lay between the germline ends. The CDR3 DNA follows: TGTGCCAGCAGCTTAGTGGCCAGGGGTGGCACTGAAGCTTTCTTT. This codes for CASSLVARGGTEAFF.

J is TRBJ2-7 and V is TRBV18; D is possibly TRBD1 (6 bases). V was pared by 6 bases and J by 2 bases, with 14 bases between. The CDR3 sequence is 14 residues long. Germline CDR1 and CDR2: KGHSH and LQKENI. The CDR3 region has the DNA TGTGCCAGCTCTTTGGGACACCCAGCCTACGAGCAGTACTTC. It is translated as CASSLGHPAYEQYF.

The chain has TRBV3-1 (or the pseudogene TRBV3-2) and TRBJ2-5; D perhaps matches TRBD1 (5 bases). Germline values: CDR1 LGHDT, CDR2 YNNKEL (reference sequence). The CDR3 is 16 amino acids. Trimming left V 1 base short and J 2 bases short, with 14 bases between. This CDR3 is CASSQGGRAEQETQYF. In DNA, the CDR3 is TGTGCCAGCAGCCAAGGGGGCCGGGCAGAACAAGAGACCCAGTACTTC.

This clone came up a few times. The CDR3 loop is CASSLELLGYTF. The CDR3 nucleotides are TGTGCCAGCAGCTTAGAGCTGTTAGGCTACACCTTC. The rearrangement links TRBV7-9 to TRBJ1-2; no reliable D call. Trimming shortened V by 1 base and J by 8 bases, and 8 bases separated the two germline ends. The CDR3 is 12 amino acids. The germline gives CDR1 SEHNR, CDR2 FQNEAQ (reference sequence).

The chain combines TRBV6-5 with TRBJ1-2, with TRBD1 matching over 8 bases. Trimming cost V 1 base and J 5 bases; bases outside gene matches: 6. The CDR3 is made up of 15 amino acids. The V gene's germline CDR1 is MNHEY and CDR2 SVGAGI. The CDR3 sequence is CASSYFPGGTYGYTF. CDR3 nucleotides: TGTGCCAGCAGTTACTTCCCAGGGGGCACGTATGGCTACACCTTC.

The chain couples TRBV12-2 to TRBJ2-7; the D segment call TRBD1 is taken from the table without a DNA check. TRBV12-2 is recorded as a pseudogene. The CDR3 sequence is 19 residues long. CDR3 amino acids: CASRRKDSEVILSSYEQYF. CDR3 sequence (DNA): TGTGCAAGTCGCCGAAAGGACAGCGAGGTGATCCTAAGCTCCTACGAGCAGTACTTC.

The rearrangement links TRBV4-1 to TRBJ1-1, with TRBD1 matching 7 bases. Germline V gene lookup returns CDR1 MGHRA and CDR2 YSYEKL. The CDR3 runs to 17 residues. Trimming removed 1 base from V and 7 bases from J; junction bases left unmatched: 15. For the CDR3, the DNA is TGCGCCAGCAGCCAAGTTGTGGGACAGACCCGAACAAGTGAAGCTTTCTTT. Translated: CASSQVVGQTRTSEAFF.

The V call is TRBV12-3 or TRBV12-4, the J call TRBJ2-3, with D unresolved. The CDR3 extends over 12 amino acids. V was trimmed by 6 bases and J by 4 bases, leaving 8 bases between them. CDR3 sequence: CASSFAPDTQYF. The CDR3 nucleotides read TGTGCCAGCAGCTTCGCGCCAGATACGCAGTATTTT.

V usage is TRBV11-2 and J usage is TRBJ1-2, with 7 positions matching TRBD1. The CDR3 runs to 14 residues. Germline lookup yields CDR1 SGHAT and CDR2 FQNNGV. After removal of 4 bases from V and 9 bases from J, the junction contained 11 bases not matched to a gene. The CDR3 loop reads CASSSHRDRPSYTF. The CDR3 region has the DNA TGTGCCAGCAGCTCCCACCGGGACAGACCTAGCTACACCTTC.

The CDR3 here is CAGHRTGVGNEQFF. CDR3 DNA: TGTGCCGGACACCGGACAGGGGTCGGCAATGAGCAGTTCTTC. V usage is TRBV27 and J usage is TRBJ2-1; 9 nucleotides line up with TRBD1. The CDR3 covers 14 residues. The V gene end was trimmed by 11 bases and the J gene end by 6 bases; junction bases not matched to a gene: 11. The germline V gene encodes CDR1 MNHEY and CDR2 SMNVEV (reference sequence).

This clone was counted between two and nine times. V gene TRBV4-1 combines with J gene TRBJ1-2, with D possibly being TRBD1 (5 bases). Germline CDR1 reads MGHRA; CDR2 reads YSYEKL. This CDR3 comprises 15 residues. Trimming left V 4 bases short and J 5 bases short, with 17 bases between. DNA of the CDR3: TGCGCCAGCAGCCCTTCGACGGACACCGAGTATGGCTACACCTTC. Protein product: CASSPSTDTEYGYTF.

The chain is built from TRBV28 and TRBJ1-1, with D unclear. The CDR3 is 12 amino acids. CDR1 and CDR2 (germline): MDHEN, SYDVKM. V lost 5 bases to trimming and J lost 7 bases, with 11 bases between them. CDR3 loop: CASSQWALEAFF. The CDR3 nucleotides read TGTGCCAGCAGTCAATGGGCCCTTGAAGCTTTCTTT. The entire variable domain, with the rest obtained from reference TRBV28 and TRBJ1-1, is as follows: DVKVTQSSRYLVKRTGEKVFLECVQDMDHENMFWYRQDPGLGLRLIYFSYDVKMKEKGDIPEGYSVSREKKERFSLILESASTNQTSMYLCASSQWALEAFFGQGTRLTVV.

The CDR3 here is CASSIGAQVLTF. CDR3 coding DNA: TGTGCCAGTAGTATAGGAGCACAGGTCCTGACTTTC. The chain recombines TRBV19 with TRBJ2-6; D is ambiguous. Trimming shortened V by 1 base and J by 13 bases, and 8 bases separated the two germline ends. The V gene's germline CDR1 is LNHDA and CDR2 SQIVND (reference sequence). The CDR3 has 12 residues. The variable domain in full, with the rest retrieved from reference TRBV19 and TRBJ2-6, is DGGITQSPKYLFRKEGQNVTLSCEQNLNHDAMYWYRQDPGQGLRLIYYSQIVNDFQKGDIAEGYSVSREKKESFPLTVTSAQKNPTAFYLCASSIGAQVLTFGAGSRLTVL.

The rearrangement links TRBV29-1 to TRBJ2-3, with 12 nucleotides matching TRBD2. The CDR3 runs 19 residues. Looked up from germline, CDR1 is SQVTM and CDR2 is ANQGSEA. V shed 7 bases and J 6 bases; nucleotides not matched to a gene: 23. As DNA, the CDR3 is TGCAGCGCCACCGGGACAGGGATCTCTGGACTAGCGGGAACTGATACGCAGTATTTT. Translation gives CSATGTGISGLAGTDTQYF.

The chain combines TRBV28 with TRBJ2-4; 9 bases fit TRBD1. This CDR3 region has 14 residues. Looked up from germline, CDR1 is MDHEN and CDR2 is SYDVKM. The ends lost 4 bases at V and 6 bases at J; junction bases unmatched: 4. CDR3 residues: CASSYRGLGNIQYF. As DNA, the CDR3 is TGTGCCAGCAGTTACAGGGGGCTTGGAAACATTCAGTACTTC.

This chain links TRBV30 with TRBJ2-5, with unresolved D. The CDR3 runs 15 residues. CDR1 GTSNPN and CDR2 SVGIG come from the germline V gene (reference sequence). V was cut by 0 bases and J by 4 bases, with 15 bases left in between. CDR3 DNA sequence: TGTGCCTGGAGTGTATTTAGTGTGAGAGGAGAGACCCAGTACTTC. Its translation is CAWSVFSVRGETQYF.

The rearrangement uses TRBV11-3 and TRBJ1-5, with D perhaps matching TRBD1 (5 bases). V lost 4 bases, J lost 4 bases, and 8 bases lay in between. Per the germline V gene, CDR1 is SGHNT and CDR2 is YENEEA. This CDR3 contains 13 residues. The CDR3 region is CASSWGPNQPQHF. The DNA for the CDR3 is TGTGCCAGCAGCTGGGGCCCGAATCAGCCCCAGCATTTT.